The T cell receptor beta chain described here comes from a study of blood T cell repertoires in COVID-19 (dated by TCRdb to 2020 to 2022). With respect to the entire study: Collaborator samples came from the United States, Italy and Spain and covered acute and convalescent phases of COVID-19. The material from the prospective study consisted of cDNA or gDNA derived from T cells, B-cell-depleted T cells, or PBMCs. The dataset comprised deeply sampled blood TCRbeta repertoires from subjects exposed to, actively infected with, or recovered from COVID-19. The repertoires were released in a freely available public database intended as a resource for research on the immune response to SARS-CoV-2. HLA class I and class II types, where available, came from metadata supplied by the sample provider rather than from assay-based typing. Samples came from the ongoing ImmuneRACE study (first 160 participants) plus 1,254 subjects from 6 global collaborators. A de-identified subject ID, COVID-19 status, age in years and sex were almost always included in the sample metadata. What the authors observed across the whole study: Clinical and demographic metadata were provided uncurated, with the amount varying by source and participant.

TCRbeta CDR3 regions were amplified from genomic DNA by means of the immunoSEQ Assay, a bias-controlled multiplex PCR. Per the authors' processing: Within the assay, amplification of reference gene primers was used to estimate how many nucleated cells each sample contained. To quantify the absolute abundance of each unique TCRbeta CDR3 rearrangement, sequence reads were collapsed and filtered. For each sample, productive Simpson clonality was calculated as the square root of Simpson's diversity index over productive rearrangements. As stored in TCRdb, this immuneACCESS dataset retains in-frame rearrangements with V and J assigned. A fraction of the clones does not appear; measured against another copy, unresolved V genes explain less than half of the discrepancy, and the remainder lacks a known reason. V and J calls and clone size are as listed in that table; D and trimming were resolved from the DNA. The sample profile shows some 150,000 clones; about 86% of them were found once. The leading ten clones occupy approximately 2.9% of the sample.

Including cysteine and phenylalanine, the CDR3 has 15 amino acids. Of all the DNA, just the CDR3 is kept, 45 bases in frame from base 1. The germline V gene gives CDR1 as SGHDT and CDR2 as YYEEEE. V and J are trimmed by 4 bases and 2 bases, and the gene matches miss 7 bases of the junction. Collaborating institutions collected whole blood in K2EDTA tubes following their own protocols. For TCRbeta analysis, collaborator samples were shipped as frozen whole blood, as isolated PBMCs, or as DNA extracted from either sample type. Note on this clone: Its antigen remains undetermined. The record has no base qualities; no much larger clone is one base away.

The rearranged chain carries TRBV5-6 and TRBJ1-1; 8 nucleotides in the junction match TRBD1. The specimen sequenced was peripheral blood. The origin of this receptor is a woman older than 75 with acute or convalescent COVID-19. The CDR3 region: CASSTPGQVNTEAFF. The DNA is TGTGCCAGCAGCACCCCGGGACAGGTAAACACTGAAGCTTTCTTT.